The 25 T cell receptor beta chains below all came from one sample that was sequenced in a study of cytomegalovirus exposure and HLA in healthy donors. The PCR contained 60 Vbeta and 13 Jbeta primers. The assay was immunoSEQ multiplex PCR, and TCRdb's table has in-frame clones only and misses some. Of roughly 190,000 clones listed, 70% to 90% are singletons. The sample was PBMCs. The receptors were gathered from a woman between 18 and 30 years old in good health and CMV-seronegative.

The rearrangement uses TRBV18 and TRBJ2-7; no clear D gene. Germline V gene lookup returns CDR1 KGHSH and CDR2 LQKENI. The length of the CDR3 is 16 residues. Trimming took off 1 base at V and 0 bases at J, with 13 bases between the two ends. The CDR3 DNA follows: TGTGCCAGCTCACCACTCAGCGCGTCAAGCTCCTACGAGCAGTACTTC. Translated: CASSPLSASSSYEQYF.

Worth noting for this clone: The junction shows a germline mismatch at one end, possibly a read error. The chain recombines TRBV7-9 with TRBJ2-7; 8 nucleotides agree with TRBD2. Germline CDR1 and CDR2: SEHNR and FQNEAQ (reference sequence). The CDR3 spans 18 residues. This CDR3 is CSSSNLRGRTSIHYEQYF. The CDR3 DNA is TGTTCCAGCAGCAACCTCCGTGGTAGGACTAGCATTCACTACGAGCAGTACTTC.

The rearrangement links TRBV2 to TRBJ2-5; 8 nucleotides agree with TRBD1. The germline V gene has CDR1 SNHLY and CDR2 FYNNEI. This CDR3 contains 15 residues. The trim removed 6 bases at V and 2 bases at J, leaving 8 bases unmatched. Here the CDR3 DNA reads TGTGCCAGCAGGTTGGGGACAGGCATACAAGAGACCCAGTACTTC. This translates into CASRLGTGIQETQYF.

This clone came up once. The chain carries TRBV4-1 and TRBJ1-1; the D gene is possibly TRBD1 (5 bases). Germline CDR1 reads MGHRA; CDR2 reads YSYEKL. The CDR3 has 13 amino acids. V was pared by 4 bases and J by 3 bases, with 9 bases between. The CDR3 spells CASSLWGDTEAFF. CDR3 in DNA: TGCGCCAGCAGCCTTTGGGGGGACACTGAAGCTTTCTTT.

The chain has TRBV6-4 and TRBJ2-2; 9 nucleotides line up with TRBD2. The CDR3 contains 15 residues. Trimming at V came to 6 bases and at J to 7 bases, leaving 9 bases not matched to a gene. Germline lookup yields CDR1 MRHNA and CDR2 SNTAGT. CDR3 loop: CASRTGLATSGELFF. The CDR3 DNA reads TGTGCCAGCAGAACTGGACTAGCGACGAGCGGGGAGCTGTTTTTT.

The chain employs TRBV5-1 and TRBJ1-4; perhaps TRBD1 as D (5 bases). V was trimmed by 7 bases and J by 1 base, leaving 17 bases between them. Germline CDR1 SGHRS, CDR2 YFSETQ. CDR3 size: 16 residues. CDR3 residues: CASHWGGAGTNEKLFF. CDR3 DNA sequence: TGCGCCAGCCACTGGGGAGGGGCCGGAACTAATGAAAAACTGTTTTTT.

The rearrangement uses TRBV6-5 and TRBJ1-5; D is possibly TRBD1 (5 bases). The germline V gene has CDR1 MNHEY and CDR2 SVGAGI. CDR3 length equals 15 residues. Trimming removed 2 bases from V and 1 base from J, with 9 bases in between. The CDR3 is CASSYPPGSNQPQHF. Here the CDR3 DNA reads TGTGCCAGCAGTTACCCCCCAGGGAGCAATCAGCCCCAGCATTTT.

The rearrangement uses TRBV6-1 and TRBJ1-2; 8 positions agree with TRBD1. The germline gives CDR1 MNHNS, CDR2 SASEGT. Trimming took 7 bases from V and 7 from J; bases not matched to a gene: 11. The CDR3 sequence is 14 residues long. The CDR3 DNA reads TGTGCCAGCACCCGAGGGGCAGGGGGCGGTGGCTACACCTTC. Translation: CASTRGAGGGGYTF.

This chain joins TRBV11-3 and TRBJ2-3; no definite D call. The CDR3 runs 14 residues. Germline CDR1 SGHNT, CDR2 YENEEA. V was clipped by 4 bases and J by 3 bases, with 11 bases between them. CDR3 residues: CASSSPRVTDTQYF. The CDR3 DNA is TGTGCCAGCAGCTCCCCTCGGGTGACAGATACGCAGTATTTT. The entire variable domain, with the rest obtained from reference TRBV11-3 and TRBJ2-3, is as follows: EAGVVQSPRYKIIEKKQPVAFWCNPISGHNTLYWYLQNLGQGPELLIRYENEEAVDDSQLPKDRFSAERLKGVDSTLKIQPAELGDSAVYLCASSSPRVTDTQYFGPGTRLTVL.

CDR3 protein: CASSLAGGPNNEQFF. CDR3 nucleotide sequence: TGTGCCAGCAGCTTAGCGGGGGGGCCTAATAATGAGCAGTTCTTC. This chain links TRBV5-4 with TRBJ2-1, with 10 bases matching TRBD2. This CDR3 comprises 15 residues. Germline-derived CDR1 and CDR2 are SGHNT and YYREEE (reference sequence). V shed 2 bases and J 7 bases; nucleotides not matched to a gene: 6. The full variable domain, with the rest looked up from reference TRBV5-4 and TRBJ2-1, is ETGVTQSPTHLIKTRGQQVTLRCSSQSGHNTVSWYQQALGQGPQFIFQYYREEENGRGNFPPRFSGLQFPNYSSELNVNALELDDSALYLCASSLAGGPNNEQFFGPGTRLTVL.

The CDR3 nucleotides read TGTGCCAGCAGCTTGGCCTTCGAGCAGTACTTC. Translation: CASSLAFEQYF. This rearrangement joins TRBV5-6 to TRBJ2-7; D ambiguous. V lost 0 bases to trimming and J lost 6 bases, with 4 bases between them. Germline V gene sequence: CDR1 SGHDT, CDR2 YYEEEE. The CDR3 length is 11 residues.

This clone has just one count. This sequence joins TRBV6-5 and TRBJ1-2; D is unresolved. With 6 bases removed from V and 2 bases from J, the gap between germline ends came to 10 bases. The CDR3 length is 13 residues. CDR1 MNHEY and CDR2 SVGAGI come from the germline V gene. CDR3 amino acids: CASSLGANYGYTF. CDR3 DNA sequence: TGTGCCAGCAGCCTGGGAGCAAACTATGGCTACACCTTC.

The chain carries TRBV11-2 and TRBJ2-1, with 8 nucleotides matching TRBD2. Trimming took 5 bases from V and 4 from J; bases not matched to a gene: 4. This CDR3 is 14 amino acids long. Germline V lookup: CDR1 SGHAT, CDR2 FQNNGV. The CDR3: CASSPGLEYNEQFF. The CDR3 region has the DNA TGTGCCAGCAGCCCGGGACTAGAATACAATGAGCAGTTCTTC.

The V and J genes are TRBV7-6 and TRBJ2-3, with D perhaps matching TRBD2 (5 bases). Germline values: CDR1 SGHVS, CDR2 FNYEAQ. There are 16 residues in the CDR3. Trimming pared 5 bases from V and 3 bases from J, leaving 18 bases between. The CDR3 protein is CASSLNVKGDTDTQYF. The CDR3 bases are TGTGCCAGCAGCCTAAACGTCAAGGGAGATACAGATACGCAGTATTTT.

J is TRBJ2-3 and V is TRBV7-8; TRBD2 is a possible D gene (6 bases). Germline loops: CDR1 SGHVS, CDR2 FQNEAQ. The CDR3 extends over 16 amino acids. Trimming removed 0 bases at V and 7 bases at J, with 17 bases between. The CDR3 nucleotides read TGTGCCAGCAGCTTAGCGGGAGGTCGGGGGAGCAATACGCAGTATTTT. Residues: CASSLAGGRGSNTQYF. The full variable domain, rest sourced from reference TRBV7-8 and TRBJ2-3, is GAGVSQSPRYKVAKRGQDVALRCDPISGHVSLFWYQQALGQGPEFLTYFQNEAQLDKSGLPSDRFFAERPEGSVSTLKIQRTQQEDSAVYLCASSLAGGRGSNTQYFGPGTRLTVL.

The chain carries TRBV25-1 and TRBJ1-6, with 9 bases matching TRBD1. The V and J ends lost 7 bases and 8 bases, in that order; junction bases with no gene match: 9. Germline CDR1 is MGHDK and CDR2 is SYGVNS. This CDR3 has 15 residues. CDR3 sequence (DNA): TGTGCCAGCACACAATTCCGGGACAGGGATTCACCCCTCCACTTT. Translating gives CASTQFRDRDSPLHF. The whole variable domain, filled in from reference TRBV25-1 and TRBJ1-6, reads EADIYQTPRYLVIGTGKKITLECSQTMGHDKMYWYQQDPGMELHLIHYSYGVNSTEKGDLSSESTVSRIRTEHFPLTLESARPSHTSQYLCASTQFRDRDSPLHFGNGTRLTVT.

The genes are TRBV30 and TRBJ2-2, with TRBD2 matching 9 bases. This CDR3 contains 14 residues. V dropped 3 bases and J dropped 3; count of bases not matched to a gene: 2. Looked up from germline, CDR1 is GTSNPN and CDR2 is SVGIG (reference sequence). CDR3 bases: TGTGCCTGGAGCCAGCGGGGGGACACCGGGGAGCTGTTTTTT. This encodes CAWSQRGDTGELFF.

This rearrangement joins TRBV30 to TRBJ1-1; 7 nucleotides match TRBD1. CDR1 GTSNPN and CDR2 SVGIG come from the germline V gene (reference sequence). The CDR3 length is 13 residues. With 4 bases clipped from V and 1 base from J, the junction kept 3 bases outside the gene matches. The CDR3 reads CAWNTGANTEAFF. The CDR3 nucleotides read TGTGCCTGGAATACAGGGGCGAACACTGAAGCTTTCTTT.

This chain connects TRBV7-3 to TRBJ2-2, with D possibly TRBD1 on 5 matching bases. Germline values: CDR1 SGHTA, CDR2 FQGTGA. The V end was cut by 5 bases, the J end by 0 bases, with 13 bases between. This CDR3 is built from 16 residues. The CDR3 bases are TGTGCCAGCAGCCCAAACGGACACCCGAACACCGGGGAGCTGTTTTTT. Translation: CASSPNGHPNTGELFF.

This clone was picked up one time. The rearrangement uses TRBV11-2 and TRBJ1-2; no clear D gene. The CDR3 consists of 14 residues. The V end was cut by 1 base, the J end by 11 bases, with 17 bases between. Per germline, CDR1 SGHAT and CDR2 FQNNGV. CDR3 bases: TGTGCCAGCAGCTTAGGACCCCTCCAACCGGGATACACCTTC. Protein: CASSLGPLQPGYTF.

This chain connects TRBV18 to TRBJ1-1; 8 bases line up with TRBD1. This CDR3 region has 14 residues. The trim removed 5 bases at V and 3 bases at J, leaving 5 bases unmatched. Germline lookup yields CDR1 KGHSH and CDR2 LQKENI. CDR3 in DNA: TGTGCCAGCTCAGATGGGACAGGCGACACTGAAGCTTTCTTT. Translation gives CASSDGTGDTEAFF.

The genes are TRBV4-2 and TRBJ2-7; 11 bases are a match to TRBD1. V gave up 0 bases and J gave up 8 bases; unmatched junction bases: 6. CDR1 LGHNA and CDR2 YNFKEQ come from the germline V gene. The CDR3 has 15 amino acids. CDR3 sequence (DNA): TGTGCCAGCAGCCAAGAAGGGGACAGGGGGATTCAGCAGTACTTC. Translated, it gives CASSQEGDRGIQQYF.

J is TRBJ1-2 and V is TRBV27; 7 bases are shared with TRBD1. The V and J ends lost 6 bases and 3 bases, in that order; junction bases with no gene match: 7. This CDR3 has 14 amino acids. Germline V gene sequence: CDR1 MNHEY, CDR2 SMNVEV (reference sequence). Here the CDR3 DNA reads TGTGCCAGCAGACAGGGGCTAGGGGACTATGGCTACACCTTC. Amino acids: CASRQGLGDYGYTF.

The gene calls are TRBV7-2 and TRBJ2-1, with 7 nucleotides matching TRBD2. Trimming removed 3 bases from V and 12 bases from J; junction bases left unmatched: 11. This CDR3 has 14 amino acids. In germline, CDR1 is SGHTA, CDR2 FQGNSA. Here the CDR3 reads CASSFRKGLLGQFF. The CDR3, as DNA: TGTGCCAGCAGCTTTAGGAAGGGACTATTAGGGCAGTTCTTC.

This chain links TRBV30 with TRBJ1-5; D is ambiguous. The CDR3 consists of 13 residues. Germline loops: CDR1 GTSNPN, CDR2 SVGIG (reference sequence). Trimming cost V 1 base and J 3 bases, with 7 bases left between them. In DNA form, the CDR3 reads TGTGCCTGGAGTGGAGCGTTCAATCAGCCCCAGCATTTT. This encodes CAWSGAFNQPQHF.